Listed below are T cell receptor beta chains from one sample, sequenced in a study of beta chain features in type 1 diabetes. Sequenced by immunoSEQ multiplex PCR; TCRdb stores in-frame clones only, minus some. Among approximately 360,000 clones listed, approximately 12% were seen once. The source material was naive CD4+ T cells from blood. The receptors stem from a woman younger than 30 with type 1 diabetes. Both conserved end residues are part of each CDR3. D genes are given only for firm matches. The size of a clone is reported for some rows only, either as once, few or many, or as a class for expanded clones.

J | D | V | size | DNA | CDR3
TRBJ1-1 | TRBD1 | TRBV2 | . | TGTGCCAGCAGTCTGGGACAGGGTGGGTTAGGAGCTTTCTTT | CASSLGQGGLGAFF
TRBJ2-4 | TRBD1 | TRBV4-1 | . | TGCGCCAGCAGCCAAGCCGGGACAGGGGGCATTCAGTACTTC | CASSQAGTGGIQYF
TRBJ1-1 | . | TRBV9 | . | TGTGCCAGCAGCGTAAACTCTGACAGGAACACTGAAGCTTTCTTT | CASSVNSDRNTEAFF
TRBJ1-1 | . | TRBV7-2 | . | TGTGCCAGCAGCTTAGGTTTTACGGGGTACACTGAAGCTTTCTTT | CASSLGFTGYTEAFF
TRBJ1-2 | . | TRBV2 | few | TGTGCCAGCTGGGGCAGGCGAGGCTACACCTTC | CASWGRRGYTF
TRBJ2-3 | . | TRBV30 | . | TGTGCCTGGAGCCCCCTCGGGAGCGGCTACACAGATACGCAGTATTTT | CAWSPLGSGYTDTQYF
TRBJ1-1 | . | TRBV11-2 | few | TGTGCCAGCAGAGTCGGAGGGACCGCGAACACTGAAGCTTTCTTT | CASRVGGTANTEAFF
TRBJ2-1 | TRBD2 | TRBV5-1 | . | TGCGCCAGCAGCCCCCCCAGCGGGGGGGGGAATGAGCAGTTCTTC | CASSPPSGGGNEQFF
TRBJ2-1 | TRBD2 | TRBV14 | few | TGTGCCAGCAGCCAAGAACGGGGGGTTTACAATGAGCAGTTCTTC | CASSQERGVYNEQFF
TRBJ2-3 | TRBD2 | TRBV7-3 | few | TGTGCCAGCAGCCCTGGACTAGCGGGCCGCACAGATACGCAGTATTTT | CASSPGLAGRTDTQYF
TRBJ2-1 | TRBD1 | TRBV7-2 | . | TGTGCCAGCAGCCAGGGGACAGGCAATGAGCAGTTCTTC | CASSQGTGNEQFF
TRBJ2-3 | TRBD2 | TRBV10-3 | few | TGTGCCACCGTGACTAGCGGCACAGATACGCAGTATTTT | CATVTSGTDTQYF
TRBJ1-2 | . | TRBV2 | few | TGTGCCAGCAGTGAAGACCCTAACAGGGCGGGCACCTTC | CASSEDPNRAGTF
TRBJ2-2 | TRBD1 | TRBV12-5 | . | TGTGCTAGTGGTCGTCCCGGGACAGGGGCCGGGGAGCTGTTTTTT | CASGRPGTGAGELFF
TRBJ2-1 | TRBD2 | TRBV5-4 | . | TGTGCCAGCAGTGTTGCGGGAGGACTCAATGAGCAGTTCTTC | CASSVAGGLNEQFF
TRBJ2-7 | TRBD1 | TRBV7-6 | few | TGTGCCAGCAGCTTAGGAACAGGGGGGTTCTACGAGCAGTACTTC | CASSLGTGGFYEQYF
TRBJ2-2 | . | TRBV19 | . | TGTGCCAGTAGATGGCAGGTAGACACCGGGGAGCTGTTTTTT | CASRWQVDTGELFF
TRBJ1-4 | . | TRBV27 | . | TGTGCCAGCAGTCTCCAGACTGGCACTAATGAAAAACTGTTTTTT | CASSLQTGTNEKLFF
TRBJ2-7 | TRBD2 | TRBV30 | few | TGTGCCTGGAGTCTCCAACCGGGGGGGTACTACGAGCAGTACTTC | CAWSLQPGGYYEQYF
TRBJ2-6 | . | TRBV28 | . | TGTGCCAGCAGTCGGACAGTTGCCGGGGCCAACGTCCTGACTTTC | CASSRTVAGANVLTF
TRBJ1-1 | . | TRBV6-6 | . | TGTGCCAGCAGTTATGCGGAGAACATGAACACTGAAGCTTTCTTT | CASSYAENMNTEAFF
TRBJ2-1 | . | TRBV5-1 | . | TGCGCCAGCAGCTTGGACCCGGGGTTGGGGAACAATGAGCAGTTCTTC | CASSLDPGLGNNEQFF
TRBJ1-2 | TRBD1 | TRBV4-3 | few | TGCGCCAGCAGCGAGCCCGGGACAGGGATGGTTGGGTACTATGGCTACACCTTC | CASSEPGTGMVGYYGYTF
TRBJ2-7 | . | TRBV4-3 | . | TGCGCCAGCAGCCAAGAGCGGCTACCCCTCTACGAGCAGTACTTC | CASSQERLPLYEQYF
TRBJ2-6 | TRBD1 | TRBV7-3 | . | TGTGCCAGCAGCCCGACAGGGAAAGGTCCTGGGGCCAACGTCCTGACTTTC | CASSPTGKGPGANVLTF
TRBJ1-2 | . | TRBV25-1 | few | TGTGCCAGCAGTGAATATACCGGGAATGGCTACACCTTC | CASSEYTGNGYTF
TRBJ2-5 | TRBD2 | TRBV5-1 | few | TGCGCCAGCAGCTTGGCCAGTCGCGGGGGACCGCAAGAGACCCAGTACTTC | CASSLASRGGPQETQYF
TRBJ2-7 | . | TRBV4-2 | few | TGTGCCAGCAGCCAAGACCCGGGGAGATCCTACGAGCAGTACTTC | CASSQDPGRSYEQYF
TRBJ2-7 | TRBD2 | TRBV7-2 | . | TGTGCCAGCAGCAAGCGGGGGTCCTCCTACGAGCAGTACTTC | CASSKRGSSYEQYF
TRBJ2-7 | TRBD1 | TRBV5-1 | few | TGCGCCAGCAGCCAGGGACAGGGGGTCTACGAGCAGTACTTC | CASSQGQGVYEQYF
TRBJ2-3 | TRBD2 | TRBV5-1 | . | TGCGCCAGCAAGCCTAGCGGGGATACAGATACGCAGTATTTT | CASKPSGDTDTQYF
TRBJ2-1 | . | TRBV11-2 | . | TGTGCCAGCAGCCACCGGAGGGGCAGGGTAGGTGGCAATGAGCAGTTCTTC | CASSHRRGRVGGNEQFF